This TCR beta chain was obtained from a study of cytomegalovirus exposure and HLA in healthy donors. Germline V gene sequence: CDR1 MDHEN, CDR2 SYDVKM. Trimming took 3 bases from V and 6 from J, leaving 21 bases between them. The CDR3 has 16 amino acids. The study, taken as a whole, reports: A later analysis showed that HLA-associated TCR beta chains had undergone more clonal expansion than equally common others.

PCR amplification relied on 60 Vbeta primers (plus 13 Jbeta primers). Only in-frame clones appear in the TCRdb table, and some are missing; sequencing was by immunoSEQ multiplex PCR. Of 150,000 to 250,000 clones listed, around 81% are singletons. As for this clone: As yet, its antigen is unknown.

Material: PBMCs. The chain uses TRBV28 and TRBJ2-7; D possibly corresponds to TRBD1 (5 bases). The receptor was isolated from a man aged 25 to 45 in good health and CMV-seronegative. The CDR3 sequence is CASSLLIRDFTLEQYF. The CDR3 DNA sequence: TGTGCCAGCAGTTTGCTTATCAGGGATTTTACTCTCGAGCAGTACTTC.